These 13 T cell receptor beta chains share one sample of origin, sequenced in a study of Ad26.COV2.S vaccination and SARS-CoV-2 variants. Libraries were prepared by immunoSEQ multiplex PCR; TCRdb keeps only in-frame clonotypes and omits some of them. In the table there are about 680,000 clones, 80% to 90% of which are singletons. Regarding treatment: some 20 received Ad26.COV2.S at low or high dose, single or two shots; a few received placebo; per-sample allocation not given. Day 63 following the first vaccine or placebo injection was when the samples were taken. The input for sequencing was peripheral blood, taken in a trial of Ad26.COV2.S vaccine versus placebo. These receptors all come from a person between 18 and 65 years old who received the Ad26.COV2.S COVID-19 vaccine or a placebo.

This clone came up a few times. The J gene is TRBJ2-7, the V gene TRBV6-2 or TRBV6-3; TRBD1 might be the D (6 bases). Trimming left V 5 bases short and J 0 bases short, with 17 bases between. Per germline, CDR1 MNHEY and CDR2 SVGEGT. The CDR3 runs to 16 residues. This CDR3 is CASSPDSLPYSYEQYF. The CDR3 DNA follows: TGTGCCAGCAGTCCGGACAGTCTGCCTTACTCCTACGAGCAGTACTTC.

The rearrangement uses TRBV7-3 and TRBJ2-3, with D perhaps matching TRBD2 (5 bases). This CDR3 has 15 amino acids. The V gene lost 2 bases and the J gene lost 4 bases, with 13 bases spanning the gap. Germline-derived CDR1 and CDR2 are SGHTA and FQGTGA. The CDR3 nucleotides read TGTGCCAGCAGCTTAGGAGGCTCTAGCTCAGATACGCAGTATTTT. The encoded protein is CASSLGGSSSDTQYF.

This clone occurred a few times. The CDR3 DNA reads TGTGCCAGCTCACCGTGGTCCTTGCGCACAGATACGCAGTATTTT. Its translation is CASSPWSLRTDTQYF. The gene calls are TRBV18 and TRBJ2-3; D unresolved. The CDR3 consists of 15 residues. V was pared by 3 bases and J by 1 base, with 11 bases between. Germline CDR1 KGHSH, CDR2 LQKENI.

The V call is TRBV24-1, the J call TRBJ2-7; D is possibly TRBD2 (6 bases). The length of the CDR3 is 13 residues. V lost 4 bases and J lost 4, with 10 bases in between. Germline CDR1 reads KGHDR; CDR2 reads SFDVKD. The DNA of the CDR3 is TGTGCCACCAGTGACCCCCTAGCGTACGAGCAGTACTTC. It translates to CATSDPLAYEQYF.

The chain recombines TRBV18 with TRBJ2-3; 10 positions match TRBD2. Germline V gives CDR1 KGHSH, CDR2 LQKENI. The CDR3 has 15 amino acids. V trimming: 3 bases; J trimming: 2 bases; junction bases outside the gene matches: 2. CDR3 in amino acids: CASSPTSGYTDTQYF. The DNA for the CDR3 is TGTGCCAGCTCACCGACTAGCGGGTACACAGATACGCAGTATTTT.

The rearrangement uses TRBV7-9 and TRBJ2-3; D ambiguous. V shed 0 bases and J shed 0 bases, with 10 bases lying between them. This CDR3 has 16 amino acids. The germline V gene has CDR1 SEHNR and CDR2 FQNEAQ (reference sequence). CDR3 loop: CASSLAPSASTDTQYF. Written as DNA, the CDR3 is TGTGCCAGCAGCTTAGCCCCCTCCGCAAGCACAGATACGCAGTATTTT.

This chain's CDR3 is CASSKSTGQGFGGNTEAFF. The CDR3 DNA reads TGTGCCAGTAGTAAATCGACCGGACAGGGGTTTGGGGGGAACACTGAAGCTTTCTTT. The gene calls are TRBV19 and TRBJ1-1, with 9 positions matching TRBD1. CDR1 and CDR2 from the germline V gene are LNHDA and SQIVND (reference sequence). Trimming took 4 bases from V and 1 from J; bases not matched to a gene: 16. This CDR3 has 19 amino acids. Drawing the rest from reference TRBV19 and TRBJ1-1, the complete variable domain is DGGITQSPKYLFRKEGQNVTLSCEQNLNHDAMYWYRQDPGQGLRLIYYSQIVNDFQKGDIAEGYSVSREKKESFPLTVTSAQKNPTAFYLCASSKSTGQGFGGNTEAFFGQGTRLTVV.

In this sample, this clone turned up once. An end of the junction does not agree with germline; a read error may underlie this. CDR3 DNA: TGTGCTAGCAGTTTAGATAGTACAGGGGGCACAGATACGCAGTATTTT. Its translation: CASSLDSTGGTDTQYF. The chain combines TRBV7-7 with TRBJ2-3; 7 bases fit TRBD1. The CDR3 spans 16 residues. The V gene's germline CDR1 is SSHAT and CDR2 FNYEAQ (reference sequence).

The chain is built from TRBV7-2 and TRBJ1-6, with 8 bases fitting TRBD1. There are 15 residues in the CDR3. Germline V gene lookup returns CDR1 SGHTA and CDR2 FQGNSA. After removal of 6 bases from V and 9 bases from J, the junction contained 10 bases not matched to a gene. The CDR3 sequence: CASSPYDRGGSPLHF. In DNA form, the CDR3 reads TGTGCCAGCAGTCCCTATGACAGGGGAGGTTCACCCCTCCACTTT. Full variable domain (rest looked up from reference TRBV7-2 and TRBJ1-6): GAGVSQSPSNKVTEKGKDVELRCDPISGHTALYWYRQSLGQGLEFLIYFQGNSAPDKSGLPSDRFSAERTGGSVSTLTIQRTQQEDSAVYLCASSPYDRGGSPLHFGNGTRLTVT.

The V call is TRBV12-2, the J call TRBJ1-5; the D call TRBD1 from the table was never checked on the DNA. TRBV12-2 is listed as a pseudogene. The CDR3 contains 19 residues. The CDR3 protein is CASRTQGGRGRRGNQPQHF. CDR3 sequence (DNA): TGTGCAAGTCGCACCCAGGGGGGCAGGGGGCGAAGGGGAAATCAGCCCCAGCATTTT.

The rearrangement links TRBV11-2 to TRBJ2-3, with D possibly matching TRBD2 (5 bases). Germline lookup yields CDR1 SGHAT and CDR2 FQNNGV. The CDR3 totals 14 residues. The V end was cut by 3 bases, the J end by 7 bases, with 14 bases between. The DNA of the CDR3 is TGTGCCAGCAGCTTTTCGGGGATTTGGAATACGCAGTATTTT. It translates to CASSFSGIWNTQYF.

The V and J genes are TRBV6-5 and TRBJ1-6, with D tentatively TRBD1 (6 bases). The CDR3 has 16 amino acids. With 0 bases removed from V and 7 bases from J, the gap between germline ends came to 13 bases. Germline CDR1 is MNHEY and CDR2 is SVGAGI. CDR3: CASSYSSGQGNSPLHF. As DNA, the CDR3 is TGTGCCAGCAGTTACTCGTCCGGCCAGGGGAATTCACCCCTCCACTTT.

In DNA, the CDR3 is TGCAGCGCCGGAAGGGCCTACGAGCAGTACTTC. This codes for CSAGRAYEQYF. J is TRBJ2-7 and V is TRBV29-1; D unresolved. Per germline, CDR1 SQVTM and CDR2 ANQGSEA. This CDR3 contains 11 residues. V dropped 7 bases and J dropped 2 bases, with 9 bases sitting between them.